These T cell receptor beta chains were read from a single sample in a study of healthy donors' naive CD4 and CD8 T cells. TCRdb reanalysed the reads using MiXCR and keeps one entry per CDR3 protein. Of 150,000 to 200,000 distinct CDR3 sequences in the sample, 65% to 80% were seen once. The sequencing input was naive CD4+ and CD8+ T cells sorted from blood, pooled from several donors. All receptors come from a pool of human donors in good health; the sample pools cells from several healthy donors. CDR3s leave out the opening cysteine and the closing phenylalanine or tryptophan. Fields, in order: V gene, CDR3 length, clone size, CDR3 protein. Clone size appears in some rows only: once, few, many, or a class for an expanded clone.

v_call: TRBV6-6; cdr3_length: 14; clone_size: .; cdr3_aa: ASSYQVVESTDTQY
v_call: TRBV15; cdr3_length: 11; clone_size: .; cdr3_aa: ATSRDRAGEAF
v_call: TRBV18; cdr3_length: 12; clone_size: .; cdr3_aa: ASSPPPSGDTQY
v_call: TRBV6-2/TRBV6-3; cdr3_length: 12; clone_size: .; cdr3_aa: ASSRPGIAYEQY
v_call: TRBV5-5; cdr3_length: 10; clone_size: .; cdr3_aa: ASSLTDYEQY
v_call: TRBV19; cdr3_length: 11; clone_size: .; cdr3_aa: ASSKGLNTEAF
v_call: TRBV28; cdr3_length: 12; clone_size: .; cdr3_aa: ASTRDSMNTEAF
v_call: TRBV19; cdr3_length: 13; clone_size: few; cdr3_aa: ASSIRLSSYNEQF
v_call: TRBV27; cdr3_length: 12; clone_size: once; cdr3_aa: ASSLSTSTETQY
v_call: TRBV7-8; cdr3_length: 11; clone_size: .; cdr3_aa: ASSLVPAQEQY
v_call: TRBV25-1; cdr3_length: 12; clone_size: .; cdr3_aa: ASSEFPRDETQY
v_call: TRBV30; cdr3_length: 13; clone_size: .; cdr3_aa: VWSVKGLRTDTQY
v_call: TRBV6-5; cdr3_length: 12; clone_size: .; cdr3_aa: ASRTSGSTDTQY
v_call: TRBV5-4; cdr3_length: 13; clone_size: .; cdr3_aa: ASSLRGHGADTQY
v_call: TRBV4-1; cdr3_length: 11; clone_size: .; cdr3_aa: ASSQVGSNEQY
v_call: TRBV29-1; cdr3_length: 11; clone_size: .; cdr3_aa: SVLQGSGNTIY
v_call: TRBV29-1; cdr3_length: 9; clone_size: few; cdr3_aa: SVVGGTEAF
v_call: TRBV6-1; cdr3_length: 12; clone_size: .; cdr3_aa: ASRSAGGLYEQY
v_call: TRBV5-6; cdr3_length: 17; clone_size: .; cdr3_aa: ASSYAGRGLAGNTGELF
v_call: TRBV6-6; cdr3_length: 15; clone_size: .; cdr3_aa: ASNKGGTSGNYNEQF
v_call: TRBV29-1; cdr3_length: 12; clone_size: once; cdr3_aa: SVGEWVGVDTQY
v_call: TRBV24-1; cdr3_length: 12; clone_size: few; cdr3_aa: ATSDAGTEETQY
v_call: TRBV5-4; cdr3_length: 12; clone_size: .; cdr3_aa: ASSNDPLGYGYT
v_call: TRBV5-4; cdr3_length: 9; clone_size: .; cdr3_aa: ASSTGAEQY
v_call: TRBV5-5; cdr3_length: 10; clone_size: few; cdr3_aa: ASSFLDDEQY
v_call: TRBV11-2; cdr3_length: 11; clone_size: few; cdr3_aa: ASTVPSGWSQY